The clone carrying this TCR beta chain was detected once. The antigen remains undetermined. Clones were read by immunoSEQ multiplex PCR, and TCRdb kept only the in-frame ones, dropping some. The table records over 45,000 clones, 88% of them present only once. Blood draws occurred at baseline, cycle 4 day 1, and cycle 7 day 1. Trimming removed 6 bases at V and 4 bases at J, with 16 bases between. Germline lookup yields CDR1 KGHSH and CDR2 LQKENI. The CDR3 extends over 15 amino acids. This record belongs to a study of OX40 agonist ivuxolimab in advanced cancers. Study overall: Having had anti-PD-1, anti-PD-L1 or anti-CTLA-4 therapy before was allowed, and approximately 40% had some. Three patients, one with hepatocellular carcinoma and two with cutaneous melanoma, achieved partial responses.

Study results and caveats: The antigens recognized by the expanded peripheral T cells, that is their antigen specificity, were not determined.

This TCR came from an adult with an advanced solid tumor such as melanoma, head and neck, liver or kidney cancer. The sequencing used CD4+ or CD8+ T cells sorted from blood, collected in a trial of the OX40 agonist ivuxolimab. The rearrangement uses TRBV18 and TRBJ1-3; D is possibly TRBD1 (5 bases). In DNA, the CDR3 is TGTGCCAGCTCCCCCCCGGGGCCGGGGGGAAACACCATATATTTT. It yields the protein CASSPPGPGGNTIYF.